These 2 T cell receptor beta chains came from one sample sequenced in a study of response to subunit inactivated influenza vaccine. TCRdb redid the calling of the RT-PCR reads with MiXCR, one entry per CDR3 protein. Of under 200,000 distinct CDR3 sequences in the sample, approximately 10% were seen once. Here the sequenced sample was non-naive T cells sorted from PBMCs, taken 45 days after vaccination. The origin of the receptors is a man aged 50-60 years who received an inactivated influenza vaccine.

This clonotype was found a few times. The CDR3 region has the DNA TGTGCCAGCAGCGGAAGGAACACTGAAGCTTTCTTT. Its protein product is CASSGRNTEAFF. This rearrangement joins TRBV7-2 to TRBJ1-1; unclear D gene. V lost 5 bases, J lost 1 base, and 5 bases lay in between. Germline V lookup: CDR1 SGHTA, CDR2 FQGNSA. The CDR3 is 12 residues long. Complete variable domain (other parts from reference TRBV7-2 and TRBJ1-1): GAGVSQSPSNKVTEKGKDVELRCDPISGHTALYWYRQSLGQGLEFLIYFQGNSAPDKSGLPSDRFSAERTGGSVSTLTIQRTQQEDSAVYLCASSGRNTEAFFGQGTRLTVV.

V is TRBV28 and J is TRBJ1-2; 9 nucleotides match TRBD1. The germline gives CDR1 MDHEN, CDR2 SYDVKM. V lost 5 bases and J lost 4; bases outside the gene matches: 5. The CDR3 is made up of 14 amino acids. The CDR3 coding sequence is TGTGCCAGCAGTCAGACAGGGGGGTTCTATGGCTACACCTTC. Its translation: CASSQTGGFYGYTF.